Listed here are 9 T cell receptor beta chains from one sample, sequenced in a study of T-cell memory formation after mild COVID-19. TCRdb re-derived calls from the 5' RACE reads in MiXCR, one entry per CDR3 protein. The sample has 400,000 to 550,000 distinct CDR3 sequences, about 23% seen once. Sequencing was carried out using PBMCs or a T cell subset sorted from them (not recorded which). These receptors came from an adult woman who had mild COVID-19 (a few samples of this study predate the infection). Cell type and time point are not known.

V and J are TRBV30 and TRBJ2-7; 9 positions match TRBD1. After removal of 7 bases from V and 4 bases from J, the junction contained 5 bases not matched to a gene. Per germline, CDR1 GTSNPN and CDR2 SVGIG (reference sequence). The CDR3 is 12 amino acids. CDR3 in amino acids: CALTGGQYEQYF. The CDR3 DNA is TGTGCCTTGACAGGGGGTCAGTACGAGCAGTACTTC.

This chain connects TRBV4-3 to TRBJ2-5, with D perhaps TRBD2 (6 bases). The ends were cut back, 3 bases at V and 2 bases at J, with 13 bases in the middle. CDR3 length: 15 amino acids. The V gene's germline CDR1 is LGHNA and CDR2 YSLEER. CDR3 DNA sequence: TGCGCCAGCAGCCAGGTGGGACTGCGGCAAGAGACCCAGTACTTC. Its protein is CASSQVGLRQETQYF.

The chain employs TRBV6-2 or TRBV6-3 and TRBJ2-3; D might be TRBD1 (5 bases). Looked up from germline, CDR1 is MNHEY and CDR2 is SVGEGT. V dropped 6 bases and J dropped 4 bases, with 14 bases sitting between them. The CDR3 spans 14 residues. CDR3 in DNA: TGTGCCAGCAGCCCTAGGGGCCCACCAGATACGCAGTATTTT. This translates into CASSPRGPPDTQYF.

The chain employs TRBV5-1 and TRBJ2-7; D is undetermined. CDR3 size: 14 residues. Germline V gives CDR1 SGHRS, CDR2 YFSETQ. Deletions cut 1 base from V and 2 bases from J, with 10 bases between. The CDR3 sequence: CASSLTRPAYEQYF. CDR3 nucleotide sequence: TGCGCCAGCAGCTTGACAAGGCCTGCCTACGAGCAGTACTTC.

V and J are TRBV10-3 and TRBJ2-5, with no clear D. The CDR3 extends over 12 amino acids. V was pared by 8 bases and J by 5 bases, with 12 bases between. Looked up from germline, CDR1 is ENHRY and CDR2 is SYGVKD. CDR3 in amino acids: CAISWVGETQYF. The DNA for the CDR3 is TGTGCCATCTCGTGGGTCGGGGAGACCCAGTACTTC.

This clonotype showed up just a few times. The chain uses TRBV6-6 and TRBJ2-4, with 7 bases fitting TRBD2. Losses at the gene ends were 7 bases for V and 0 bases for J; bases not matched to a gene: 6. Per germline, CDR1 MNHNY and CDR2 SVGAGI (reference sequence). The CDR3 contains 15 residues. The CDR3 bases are TGTGCCAGCACCGGGGGGTTGATAGCCAAAAACATTCAGTACTTC. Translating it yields CASTGGLIAKNIQYF.

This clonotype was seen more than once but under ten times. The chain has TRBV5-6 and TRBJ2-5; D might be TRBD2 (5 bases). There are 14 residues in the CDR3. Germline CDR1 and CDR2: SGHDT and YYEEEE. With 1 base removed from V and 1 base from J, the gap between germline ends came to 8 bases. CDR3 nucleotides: TGTGCCAGCAGCTTGAGGAGGACCCAAGAGACCCAGTACTTC. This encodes CASSLRRTQETQYF.

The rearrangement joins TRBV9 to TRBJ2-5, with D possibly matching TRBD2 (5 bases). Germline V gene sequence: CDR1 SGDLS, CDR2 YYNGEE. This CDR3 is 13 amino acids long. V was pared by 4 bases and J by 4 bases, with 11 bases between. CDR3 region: CASSSSSGETQYF. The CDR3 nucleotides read TGTGCCAGCAGCTCCTCCAGCGGAGAGACCCAGTACTTC.

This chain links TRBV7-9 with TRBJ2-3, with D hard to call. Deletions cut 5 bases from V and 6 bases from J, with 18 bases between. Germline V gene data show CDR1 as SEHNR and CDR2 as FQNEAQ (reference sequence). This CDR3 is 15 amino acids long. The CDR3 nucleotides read TGTGCCAGCAGCCGAGTCTCGGATCCCCTGGATACGCAGTATTTT. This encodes CASSRVSDPLDTQYF.